What follows is one TCR beta chain and its context. The sample belongs to a study of blood T cell repertoires in COVID-19. How the authors handled the data: Estimates of nucleated cell counts were drawn from the amplification of reference gene primers. Assay used: immunoSEQ multiplex PCR; TCRdb lists only in-frame clones, some missing. The V and J calls and clone size are taken from that table; D and trimming were inferred from the DNA. The data show roughly 250,000 clones, roughly 80% seen once. V was trimmed by 4 bases and J by 1 base, leaving 14 bases between them. Per germline, CDR1 LNHDA and CDR2 SQIVND (reference sequence). CDR3 size: 16 residues.

The V and J genes are TRBV19 and TRBJ1-5; TRBD1 might be the D (6 bases). The material sequenced was peripheral blood. This TCR came from an elderly woman with acute or convalescent COVID-19. The CDR3, as DNA: TGTGCCAGTAGTAGGGGCTCAGGGGTGAGCAATCAGCCCCAGCATTTT. Residues: CASSRGSGVSNQPQHF. Based on the CDR3 plus reference TRBV19 and TRBJ1-5, the full variable domain is DGGITQSPKYLFRKEGQNVTLSCEQNLNHDAMYWYRQDPGQGLRLIYYSQIVNDFQKGDIAEGYSVSREKKESFPLTVTSAQKNPTAFYLCASSRGSGVSNQPQHFGDGTRLSIL.